This entry concerns a single TCR beta chain. The data are from a study of blood T cell repertoires in COVID-19. At the level of the study: PBMCs, B-cell-depleted T cells, or T cells were the source of the cDNA or gDNA that made up the material.

Germline CDR1 is SGHKS and CDR2 is YYEKEE (reference sequence). V lost 5 bases and J 4 bases, leaving 19 bases between the germline ends. The CDR3 contains 16 residues. Cohort placement rested on clinical history that participants reported themselves. In the source study's methods: Estimated nucleated cell counts came from reference gene primer amplification. Sequencing used immunoSEQ multiplex PCR; TCRdb keeps in-frame clones, though not all of them. V, J and clone size derive from that table, while D and trimming were established from the DNA sequence. The sample contains almost 400,000 clones, approximately 88% of which appear only once.

The V call is TRBV5-5, the J call TRBJ1-3; D might be TRBD1 (6 bases). The sequence derives from a woman under 40 with acute COVID-19. The sample consisted of PBMCs or T cells enriched from blood (not recorded which). CDR3 loop: CASSVGEWGPGNTIYF. The CDR3 bases are TGTGCCAGCAGTGTGGGGGAATGGGGGCCCGGAAACACCATATATTTT. The entire variable domain, with the rest obtained from reference TRBV5-5 and TRBJ1-3, is as follows: DAGVTQSPTHLIKTRGQQVTLRCSPISGHKSVSWYQQVLGQGPQFIFQYYEKEERGRGNFPDRFSARQFPNYSSELNVNALLLGDSALYLCASSVGEWGPGNTIYFGEGSWLTVV.